This record looks at one T cell receptor beta chain sequence and its context. Its antigen is not identified. This sample is part of a study of radiation and T cells in renal cell carcinoma. Study results and limitations: No pretreatment tumor biopsies were available for baseline clonotypes. In blood, top tumor clones expanded by 2 weeks, shrinking by 4.

Time point given: baseline pretreatment blood. Regarding treatment: 15 Gy SBRT to primary tumor, nephrectomy 4 weeks later. The tumor was a clear cell renal cell carcinoma. The repertoire was sequenced with immunoSEQ multiplex PCR; TCRdb's copy has only in-frame clones and lacks some. This sample carries 130,000 or so clones, less than 90% of them seen once, and the ten largest clones take under 30%. Per germline, CDR1 MNHNS and CDR2 SASEGT. Trimming took off 7 bases at V and 2 bases at J, with 11 bases between the two ends. The CDR3 covers 13 residues. The receptor's source is a woman between 50 and 59 years old with renal cell carcinoma. Material: blood, obtained from a patient whose treatment included radiotherapy and nephrectomy. The J gene is TRBJ1-2, the V gene TRBV6-1; no clear D gene. CDR3 region: CASISSVNYGYTF. The CDR3 nucleotides read TGTGCCAGCATAAGTTCGGTAAACTATGGCTACACCTTC.